This T cell receptor beta chain was captured in a study of molecular identifiers for immune sequencing clone quantification. Trimming stripped 5 bases from V and 3 bases from J, with 11 bases between. The CDR3 sequence is 14 residues long. Germline CDR1 and CDR2: PRHDT and FYEKMQ (reference sequence). A few counts support this clonotype. A read error may explain this, as a much larger clone is one base away. TCRdb reanalysed the PCR reads using MiXCR and keeps one entry per CDR3 protein. Of hundreds of thousands of distinct CDR3 sequences listed, nearly 20% are singletons. The origin of this receptor is a human donor in good health. Some libraries in this study had Jurkat cell RNA spiked in. Sequencing input: naive CD8+ T cells from blood, with Jurkat cell RNA spiked in. The subset: FACS-sorted CD8+CD4-CCR7+CD45RA+ naive T cells. This chain connects TRBV13 to TRBJ1-5, with D maybe TRBD1 (6 bases). In DNA, the CDR3 is TGTGCCAGCAGCCCCGGACAGAACAATCAGCCCCAGCATTTT. Translating it yields CASSPGQNNQPQHF. Looking up the rest from reference TRBV13 and TRBJ1-5 gives the full variable domain: AAGVIQSPRHLIKEKRETATLKCYPIPRHDTVYWYQQGPGQDPQFLISFYEKMQSDKGSIPDRFSAQQFSDYHSELNMSSLELGDSALYFCASSPGQNNQPQHFGDGTRLSIL.